The TCR beta chain under discussion was sequenced for a study of T cell repertoires in cytomegalovirus infection (dated by TCRdb to the late 2010s). General notes on the study: Because public TCR beta signatures pointed to carriage of CMV infection together with the matching HLA type, the HLA type of each donor mattered for the analysis.

With respect to this clonotype: The antigen this receptor binds is unknown. No much larger clonotype is one base removed from it; base qualities were not supplied.

Overall results and qualifications from the work: Carriers of CMV infection plus the relevant HLA type were discriminated by the cumulative frequency of public TCR beta family members in the study cohort and in an independent approximately 360-donor cohort. The ex vivo response was dominated by HLA-C-restricted CMV-specific TCR beta clonotypes, and the single most frequent clonotype in two of eight donors was supplied by these HLA-C-restricted clonotypes.

Sequencer: Illumina HiSeq 1500. The raw public reads went through TCRdb reprocessing: fastp at Q25, MiXCR clone calling, in-frame beta chains kept. Identical CDR3 proteins give one entry, which carries the most common genes and DNA. The sample includes hundreds of thousands of distinct CDR3 sequences, with around 32% observed a single time. The ten largest clonotypes hold roughly an eighth of the sample. At the junction V is shortened by 4 bases and J by 10 bases, with 8 bases in between. The CDR1 and CDR2 encoded by the germline V gene are SQVTM and ANQGSEA. Measured from the cysteine to the phenylalanine, the CDR3 is 10 residues long. Only CDR3 DNA is held: 30 bases, read in frame from base 1.

The V and J genes are TRBV29-1 and TRBJ2-1; the D gene may be TRBD1 or TRBD2, since each aligns over 5 bases. The receptor's source is a human donor in good health (CMV status not recorded). Some clones in this sample may be carry-over from other donors' samples. The sequenced material came from PBMCs. CDR3 reads: CSVGGKEQFF. The DNA sequence follows: TGCAGCGTTGGGGGGAAAGAGCAGTTCTTC.